The 29 T cell receptor gamma chains below were found in one sample sequenced in a study of Vδ1+ human thymocytes. Study-level points and caveats: Thymic TRG and TRD repertoires appeared highly polyclonal.

These TCRs are of unknown antigen specificity. Sequences come from RNA converted to cDNA by reverse transcription. CDR3 amplicons came from multiplex PCR with pooled V-gene forward and constant-region reverse primers. TCRdb reran clone calling via CATT on the multiplex PCR reads. This table holds tens of thousands of gamma-chain clones, 20% found once. The material sequenced was Vdelta1+ gamma-delta thymocytes from the thymus. Subset meaning: FACS-sorted CD3+ TCRalphabeta- TCRVdelta1+ TCRVdelta2- thymocytes. The source is a boy in the first two years of life who had congenital heart surgery.

The chain employs TRGV3 and TRGJ1 or TRGJ2. Germline CDR1 and CDR2: VTNTFY and YDVSTARD (reference sequence). The CDR3 has 11 amino acids. The V gene end was trimmed by 3 bases and the J gene end by 11 bases; junction bases not matched to a gene: 7. CDR3 protein: CATWDVREKLF. The DNA of the CDR3 is TGTGCCACCTGGGACGTCAGGGAGAAACTCTTT.

By sample share, this clone is medium-sized (0.01 to 0.1%). Other DNA sequences from this sample encode an identical CDR3 as well. The chain has TRGV9 and TRGJ1 or TRGJ2. J was trimmed by 7 bases and V by 0 bases; bases with no gene match: 3. The germline V gene encodes CDR1 GITISATS and CDR2 ISYDGTV (reference sequence). This CDR3 has 12 amino acids. In nucleotides, the CDR3 is TGTGCCTTGTGGGAGGTGAGGTATAAGAAACTCTTT. Encoded protein: CALWEVRYKKLF.

The chain joins TRGV5 to TRGJ1 or TRGJ2. This CDR3 comprises 14 residues. Germline V lookup: CDR1 VINAFY, CDR2 YDVSNSKD. V lost 3 bases to trimming and J lost 2 bases; unmatched junction nucleotides: 7. CDR3 region: CATWDSPDYYKKLF. In DNA form, the CDR3 reads TGTGCCACCTGGGACTCCCCTGATTATTATAAGAAACTCTTT.

This clone turned up a few times. The genes are TRGV9 and TRGJP1. Germline loops: CDR1 GITISATS, CDR2 ISYDGTV (reference sequence). V shed 11 bases, J shed 5 bases, and the junction held 5 bases outside the gene matches. The CDR3 runs to 11 residues. Written as DNA, the CDR3 is TGTGCCTACTCAACTGGTTGGTTCAAGATATTT. Protein: CAYSTGWFKIF.

This sequence joins TRGV4 and TRGJ1 or TRGJ2. Trimming removed 5 bases from V and 6 bases from J; junction bases left unmatched: 10. CDR1 is EGSTGY, CDR2 YDSYTSSV, per germline. The CDR3 totals 13 residues. CDR3 sequence: CATWAPKSYKKLF. CDR3 DNA: TGTGCCACCTGGGCCCCTAAGAGTTATAAGAAACTCTTT.

The V call is TRGV2, the J call TRGJ1 or TRGJ2. The CDR3 consists of 12 residues. The V and J ends lost 3 bases and 7 bases, in that order; junction bases with no gene match: 6. CDR1 and CDR2 from the germline V gene are EGSNGY and YDSYNSKV. DNA of the CDR3: TGTGCCACCTGGGACTTCGGCTATAAGAAACTCTTT. This translates into CATWDFGYKKLF.

With respect to this clone: Since a much larger clone is just one base distant, this may be a read error. The genes are TRGV9 and TRGJ1 or TRGJ2. Per the germline V gene, CDR1 is GITISATS and CDR2 is ISYDGTV (reference sequence). The CDR3 runs 11 residues. V was clipped by 0 bases and J by 11 bases; unmatched bases: 4. The CDR3 DNA reads TGTGCCTTGTGGGAGGTGCGGCAGAAACTCTTT. It translates to CALWEVRQKLF.

The V and J genes are TRGV4 and TRGJ1 or TRGJ2. Germline assignment: CDR1 EGSTGY and CDR2 YDSYTSSV. The CDR3 covers 14 residues. V shed 1 base and J 5 bases; nucleotides not matched to a gene: 8. The CDR3 coding sequence is TGTGCCACCTGGGATGGTGGGAGGAATTATAAGAAACTCTTT. Amino acid sequence: CATWDGGRNYKKLF.

The chain joins TRGV2 to TRGJ1 or TRGJ2. The trim removed 1 base at V and 10 bases at J, leaving 19 bases unmatched. This CDR3 has 16 amino acids. Germline V gene data show CDR1 as EGSNGY and CDR2 as YDSYNSKV. Here the CDR3 reads CATWDGFLIPFQKKLF. In DNA form, the CDR3 reads TGTGCCACCTGGGACGGTTTCCTCATACCTTTTCAGAAGAAACTCTTT.

This clone was counted only a few times. This sequence joins TRGV3 and TRGJ1 or TRGJ2. This CDR3 has 12 residues. Looked up from germline, CDR1 is VTNTFY and CDR2 is YDVSTARD (reference sequence). Losses at the gene ends were 6 bases for V and 5 bases for J; bases not matched to a gene: 7. The CDR3 reads CATWTSHYKKLF. For the CDR3, the DNA is TGTGCCACCTGGACTTCCCATTATAAGAAACTCTTT.

This chain links TRGV4 with TRGJ1 or TRGJ2. The V segment lost 2 bases and the J segment 0 bases; nucleotides outside the gene matches: 4. This CDR3 spans 14 amino acids. Germline loops: CDR1 EGSTGY, CDR2 YDSYTSSV. CDR3: CATWDVVNYYKKLF. Here the CDR3 DNA reads TGTGCCACCTGGGATGTTGTGAATTATTATAAGAAACTCTTT.

A few counts support this clone. Other DNA variants within this sample encode the same CDR3. The chain has TRGV4 and TRGJ1 or TRGJ2. This CDR3 contains 12 residues. Trimming cost V 3 bases and J 6 bases; bases outside gene matches: 5. Germline CDR1 and CDR2: EGSTGY and YDSYTSSV. CDR3 sequence: CATWDLPYKKLF. The CDR3 DNA reads TGTGCCACCTGGGATCTCCCTTATAAGAAACTCTTT.

The count of this clone is one. The V gene is TRGV3, the J gene TRGJ1 or TRGJ2. Trimming took 0 bases from V and 3 from J; bases not matched to a gene: 5. Germline assignment: CDR1 VTNTFY and CDR2 YDVSTARD (reference sequence). The CDR3 length is 14 residues. CDR3 protein: CATWDRRCYYKKLF. DNA of the CDR3: TGTGCCACCTGGGACAGGCGTTGTTATTATAAGAAACTCTTT.

This sequence joins TRGV5 and TRGJ1 or TRGJ2. Trimming removed 0 bases from V and 3 bases from J; junction bases left unmatched: 11. This CDR3 is 16 amino acids long. CDR1 and CDR2 from the germline V gene are VINAFY and YDVSNSKD. Here the CDR3 reads CATWDRPPRPYYKKLF. The CDR3 DNA reads as TGTGCCACCTGGGACAGGCCCCCGCGTCCTTATTATAAGAAACTCTTT.

This clone has just a few counts. The rearrangement joins TRGV5 to TRGJ1 or TRGJ2. This CDR3 has 14 residues. V gave up 1 base and J gave up 5 bases; unmatched junction bases: 8. The V gene's germline CDR1 is VINAFY and CDR2 YDVSNSKD. CDR3 loop: CATWDSPRHYKKLF. CDR3 in DNA: TGTGCCACCTGGGACAGTCCCCGGCATTATAAGAAACTCTTT.

The rearrangement links TRGV9 to TRGJ1 or TRGJ2. CDR3 length: 15 amino acids. Germline assignment: CDR1 GITISATS and CDR2 ISYDGTV (reference sequence). J lost 0 bases, V lost 2 bases, and 7 bases had no gene match. The CDR3 DNA is TGTGCCTTGTGGGAGGGCCCCGGGAATTATTATAAGAAACTCTTT. Its protein is CALWEGPGNYYKKLF.

To note about this clone: Other DNA variants within this sample encode the same CDR3. The rearrangement links TRGV9 to TRGJ1 or TRGJ2. The CDR3 sequence is 14 residues long. V dropped 3 bases and J dropped 0; count of bases not matched to a gene: 5. CDR1 is GITISATS, CDR2 ISYDGTV, per germline (reference sequence). CDR3 amino acids: CALWETRNYYKKLF. The CDR3 DNA follows: TGTGCCTTGTGGGAGACCAGGAATTATTATAAGAAACTCTTT.

The chain has TRGV4 and TRGJP1. V dropped 5 bases and J dropped 2; count of bases not matched to a gene: 11. Germline CDR1 and CDR2: EGSTGY and YDSYTSSV. CDR3 length: 16 residues. CDR3 in DNA: TGTGCCACCTGGGCCCCTGGGACGACCACTGGTTGGTTCAAGATATTT. It encodes CATWAPGTTTGWFKIF.

This clone was found a few times. V gene TRGV5 combines with J gene TRGJP2. The V gene end was trimmed by 0 bases and the J gene end by 3 bases; junction bases not matched to a gene: 4. The germline gives CDR1 VINAFY, CDR2 YDVSNSKD. This CDR3 is 15 amino acids long. Here the CDR3 reads CATWDRQGSDWIKTF. CDR3 in DNA: TGTGCCACCTGGGACAGGCAGGGTAGTGATTGGATCAAGACGTTT.

Turning to this clone: A much larger clone sits a single nucleotide away, making a read error possible. The rearrangement joins TRGV3 to TRGJ1 or TRGJ2. V lost 0 bases and J lost 10; bases outside the gene matches: 3. In germline, CDR1 is VTNTFY, CDR2 YDVSTARD (reference sequence). The CDR3 totals 11 residues. CDR3 in DNA: TGTGCCACCTGGGACAGGGCGAAGAAACTCTTT. The encoded protein is CATWDRAKKLF.

The chain uses TRGV2 and TRGJP1. The germline gives CDR1 EGSNGY, CDR2 YDSYNSKV. Losses at the gene ends were 1 base for V and 0 bases for J; bases not matched to a gene: 5. There are 16 residues in the CDR3. Here the CDR3 reads CATWDGEYTTGWFKIF. CDR3 DNA sequence: TGTGCCACCTGGGACGGCGAATATACCACTGGTTGGTTCAAGATATTT.

A few counts support this clone. This chain uses TRGV5 with TRGJ1 or TRGJ2. Germline lookup yields CDR1 VINAFY and CDR2 YDVSNSKD. This CDR3 has 13 residues. The V gene end was trimmed by 2 bases and the J gene end by 8 bases; junction bases not matched to a gene: 9. CDR3 sequence (DNA): TGTGCCACCTGGGACATAATGCGGCATAAGAAACTCTTT. This encodes CATWDIMRHKKLF.

This clone has only a few counts. Within the sample, other DNA sequences also encode this same CDR3. The chain employs TRGV4 and TRGJ1 or TRGJ2. V trimming: 0 bases; J trimming: 7 bases; junction bases outside the gene matches: 6. Germline-derived CDR1 and CDR2 are EGSTGY and YDSYTSSV. CDR3 length: 13 residues. The CDR3 is CATWDGGVYKKLF. DNA for the CDR3: TGTGCCACCTGGGATGGGGGAGTCTATAAGAAACTCTTT.

This clone has a handful of counts. This chain uses TRGV9 with TRGJP2. Per germline, CDR1 GITISATS and CDR2 ISYDGTV (reference sequence). CDR3 size: 15 residues. The V and J ends lost 3 bases and 4 bases, in that order; junction bases with no gene match: 8. The CDR3 is CALWELGPSDWIKTF. The DNA for the CDR3 is TGTGCCTTGTGGGAGTTGGGTCCTAGTGATTGGATCAAGACGTTT.

This sequence joins TRGV5 and TRGJ1 or TRGJ2. This CDR3 contains 9 residues. Losses at the gene ends were 3 bases for V and 15 bases for J; bases not matched to a gene: 5. The V gene's germline CDR1 is VINAFY and CDR2 YDVSNSKD. CDR3 loop: CATWDRRLF. CDR3 nucleotide sequence: TGTGCCACCTGGGACCGGAGACTCTTT.

As concerns this clone: Additional DNA sequences in this sample encode the identical CDR3. The chain joins TRGV9 to TRGJ1 or TRGJ2. J gave up 11 bases and V 1 base, and 2 bases lay outside the gene matches. The CDR3 loop spans 10 amino acids. Germline CDR1 GITISATS, CDR2 ISYDGTV (reference sequence). DNA of the CDR3: TGTGCCTTGTGGGAGGTCCAGAAACTCTTT. It specifies CALWEVQKLF.

This clone is categorized as medium-sized (0.01 to 0.1%). J is TRGJ1 or TRGJ2 and V is TRGV9. The trim removed 4 bases at V and 11 bases at J, leaving 5 bases unmatched. Per the germline V gene, CDR1 is GITISATS and CDR2 is ISYDGTV (reference sequence). CDR3 length: 10 residues. The CDR3 loop is CALWDREKLF. CDR3 DNA sequence: TGTGCCTTGTGGGATCGTGAGAAACTCTTT.

V gene TRGV5 combines with J gene TRGJ1 or TRGJ2. The CDR3 covers 15 residues. Unmatched junction bases numbered 7, after V lost 0 bases and J lost 2 bases. CDR1 is VINAFY and CDR2 is YDVSNSKD in the germline V gene. CDR3 in amino acids: CATWDRPRDYYKKLF. The DNA for the CDR3 is TGTGCCACCTGGGACAGGCCTAGGGATTATTATAAGAAACTCTTT.

This clone was seen a few times. The sample holds other DNA sequences that translate to the same CDR3. The chain recombines TRGV9 with TRGJP. CDR3 length: 16 residues. The V and J ends lost 2 bases and 4 bases, in that order; junction bases with no gene match: 2. Per the germline V gene, CDR1 is GITISATS and CDR2 is ISYDGTV (reference sequence). CDR3 region: CALWEGQELGKKIKVF. The CDR3 nucleotides read TGTGCCTTGTGGGAGGGCCAAGAGTTGGGCAAAAAAATCAAGGTATTT.